The 12 T cell receptor beta chains listed next were all sequenced from one sample in a study of PD-L1 blockade in urothelial cancer. The table came from immunoSEQ multiplex PCR; TCRdb's copy has only in-frame clones and leaves some out. The sample records about 30,000 clones, around 87% being singletons. The sequenced sample was PBMCs, obtained around atezolizumab (anti-PD-L1) treatment. The receptor source for this set is a man aged 50 or older with urothelial cancer.

The chain combines TRBV5-1 with TRBJ2-7, with TRBD1 identical over 8 bases. The V gene's germline CDR1 is SGHRS and CDR2 YFSETQ. V lost 5 bases to trimming and J lost 9 bases; unmatched junction nucleotides: 13. The CDR3 is 14 amino acids. The DNA of the CDR3 is TGCGCCAGCAGAGAAAGTCAGGGGGCTACAGGGCAGTACTTC. Translation: CASRESQGATGQYF.

There are a few counts of this clone. This chain joins TRBV18 and TRBJ1-3; D gene ambiguous. Trimming cost V 2 bases and J 0 bases, with 11 bases left between them. Germline CDR1 is KGHSH and CDR2 is LQKENI. This CDR3 spans 16 amino acids. The CDR3 DNA sequence: TGTGCCAGCTCACCAAACGGTGTTAGCTCTGGAAACACCATATATTTT. Translating gives CASSPNGVSSGNTIYF.

This clone was seen a few times. The chain couples TRBV6-1 to TRBJ1-5; D is ambiguous. With 4 bases removed from V and 4 bases from J, the gap between germline ends came to 14 bases. The CDR3 is 15 amino acids. Germline V gene lookup returns CDR1 MNHNS and CDR2 SASEGT. CDR3: CASSGEAGGNQPQHF. The CDR3 DNA follows: TGTGCCAGCAGTGGGGAGGCAGGCGGGAATCAGCCCCAGCATTTT.

The chain links TRBV30 to TRBJ2-5, with D uncertain. CDR3 length: 13 amino acids. V lost 1 base to trimming and J lost 4 bases, with 10 bases between them. CDR1 and CDR2 from the germline V gene are GTSNPN and SVGIG (reference sequence). The CDR3 loop reads CAWSGAQAETQYF. The DNA of the CDR3 is TGTGCCTGGAGTGGGGCCCAAGCAGAGACCCAGTACTTC.

The chain employs TRBV28 and TRBJ1-5, with D possibly being TRBD1 (5 bases). With 5 bases removed from V and 6 bases from J, the gap between germline ends came to 17 bases. The germline V gene has CDR1 MDHEN and CDR2 SYDVKM. The CDR3 extends over 15 amino acids. DNA of the CDR3: TGTGCCAGCAGTCTTGCGGGGGGGTCGGTTCAGCCCCAGCATTTT. Encoded protein: CASSLAGGSVQPQHF.

The J gene is TRBJ2-4, the V gene TRBV28, with 7 bases identical to TRBD2. Looked up from germline, CDR1 is MDHEN and CDR2 is SYDVKM. CDR3 length: 20 residues. V gave up 6 bases and J gave up 0 bases; unmatched junction bases: 20. CDR3 in DNA: TGTGCCAGCAGCCCCTATTGGGGTCTAGCGGTAACTATAGCCAAAAACATTCAGTACTTC. It codes for CASSPYWGLAVTIAKNIQYF.

This clone was counted once. This chain connects TRBV6-6 to TRBJ2-7; TRBD1 might be the D (5 bases). This CDR3 spans 13 amino acids. V lost 11 bases to trimming and J lost 2 bases, with 16 bases between them. Germline CDR1 reads MNHNY; CDR2 reads SVGAGI (reference sequence). The CDR3 protein is CASQGREPYEQYF. The CDR3 nucleotides read TGTGCCTCCCAGGGCAGAGAACCCTACGAGCAGTACTTC.

The CDR3 loop is CASGGQGTDTQYF. The DNA for the CDR3 is TGTGCCAGCGGGGGACAGGGGACAGATACGCAGTATTTT. The J gene is TRBJ2-3, the V gene TRBV11-2; 10 positions agree with TRBD1. This CDR3 comprises 13 residues. Germline assignment: CDR1 SGHAT and CDR2 FQNNGV. With 8 bases clipped from V and 3 bases from J, the junction kept 2 bases outside the gene matches.

The rearrangement joins TRBV7-2 to TRBJ1-2; maybe TRBD1 (5 bases). The V and J ends lost 5 bases and 4 bases respectively, with 17 bases between them. The CDR3 extends over 15 amino acids. The germline V gene encodes CDR1 SGHTA and CDR2 FQGNSA. CDR3 protein: CASSQARGGGYGYTF. CDR3 coding DNA: TGTGCCAGCAGCCAGGCGAGGGGCGGGGGCTATGGCTACACCTTC. Together with reference TRBV7-2 and TRBJ1-2, the CDR3 gives the full variable domain: GAGVSQSPSNKVTEKGKDVELRCDPISGHTALYWYRQSLGQGLEFLIYFQGNSAPDKSGLPSDRFSAERTGGSVSTLTIQRTQQEDSAVYLCASSQARGGGYGYTFGSGTRLTVV.

The genes are TRBV14 and TRBJ2-3, with 8 bases aligning to TRBD2. Germline V lookup: CDR1 SGHDN, CDR2 FVKESK. The CDR3 covers 18 residues. The V segment lost 2 bases and the J segment 0 bases; nucleotides outside the gene matches: 10. Written as DNA, the CDR3 is TGTGCCAGCAGCCAACTGAGCGGGAGCATTTCTAGCACAGATACGCAGTATTTT. Amino acid sequence: CASSQLSGSISSTDTQYF.

The chain is built from TRBV11-2 and TRBJ2-5, with a possible D match to TRBD1 (6 bases). This CDR3 is 16 amino acids long. Germline CDR1 reads SGHAT; CDR2 reads FQNNGV. With 4 bases removed from V and 1 base from J, the gap between germline ends came to 16 bases. CDR3 protein: CASSSNDWGPQETQYF. The DNA for the CDR3 is TGTGCCAGCAGCTCGAACGATTGGGGGCCCCAAGAGACCCAGTACTTC.

The chain couples TRBV28 to TRBJ2-7, with 7 positions matching TRBD1. Germline CDR1 is MDHEN and CDR2 is SYDVKM. J was trimmed by 1 base and V by 10 bases; bases with no gene match: 10. The CDR3 covers 14 residues. CDR3 in DNA: TGTGCCACCATATCACAACAGGGGTCCTACGAGCAGTACTTC. As protein: CATISQQGSYEQYF. Supplemented by reference TRBV28 and TRBJ2-7, the full variable domain reads DVKVTQSSRYLVKRTGEKVFLECVQDMDHENMFWYRQDPGLGLRLIYFSYDVKMKEKGDIPEGYSVSREKKERFSLILESASTNQTSMYLCATISQQGSYEQYFGPGTRLTVT.